This TCR beta chain was sequenced for a study of blood T cell repertoires in COVID-19. This clone was detected only once. The CDR3 is made up of 14 amino acids. Germline V gene lookup returns CDR1 GTSNPN and CDR2 SVGIG (reference sequence). V lost 0 bases and J 9 bases, leaving 15 bases between the germline ends. Produced via immunoSEQ multiplex PCR; TCRdb's table is partial and in-frame only. The sample lists about 240,000 clones, around 89% occurring once. The receptor was isolated from a woman in her twenties or thirties who had recovered from COVID-19. The sequenced material came from PBMCs or T cells enriched from blood (not recorded which). V is TRBV30 and J is TRBJ2-1; TRBD2 might be the D (5 bases). The CDR3 coding sequence is TGTGCCTGGAGTGTACAACCCGCCGGAGGTGAGCAGTTCTTC. Translation gives CAWSVQPAGGEQFF.